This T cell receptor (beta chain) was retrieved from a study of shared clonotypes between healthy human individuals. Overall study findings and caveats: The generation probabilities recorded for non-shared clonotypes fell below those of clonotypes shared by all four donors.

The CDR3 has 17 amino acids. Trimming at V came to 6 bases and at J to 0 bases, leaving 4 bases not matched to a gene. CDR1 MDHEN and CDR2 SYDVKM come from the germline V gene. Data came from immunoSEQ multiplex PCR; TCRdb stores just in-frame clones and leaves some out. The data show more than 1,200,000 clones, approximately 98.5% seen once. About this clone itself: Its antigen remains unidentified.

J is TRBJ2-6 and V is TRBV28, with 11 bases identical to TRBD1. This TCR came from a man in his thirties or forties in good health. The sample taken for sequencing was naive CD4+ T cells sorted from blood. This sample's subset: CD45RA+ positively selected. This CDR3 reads CASRLGTGGSGANVLTF. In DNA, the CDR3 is TGTGCCAGCAGGCTCGGGACAGGGGGCTCTGGGGCCAACGTCCTGACTTTC.